This T cell receptor (beta chain) was recovered during a study of CD8 T cells in Susac syndrome. At the level of the study: Treatment at blood withdrawal was none, corticosteroids, or intravenous immunoglobulin alone in Susac syndrome patients.

CDR3 length equals 13 residues. V lost 7 bases and J 1 base, leaving 10 bases between the germline ends. The germline gives CDR1 SGHVS, CDR2 FNYEAQ. RNA amounts of about 0.5 to 1 ug underwent reverse transcription with random hexamers. TCRdb independently ran MiXCR on the immunoSEQ multiplex PCR reads; one entry per CDR3 protein. This table holds more than 100,000 distinct CDR3 sequences, roughly 94% found once. The receptor was isolated from a human donor with Susac syndrome. Sequencing was done on a sample of CD8+ T cells from PBMCs. The chain has TRBV7-6 and TRBJ1-1; D may be TRBD1 (6 bases). The CDR3 sequence: CASTQTGNTEAFF. In DNA, the CDR3 is TGTGCCAGCACCCAGACAGGGAACACTGAAGCTTTCTTT. Together with reference TRBV7-6 and TRBJ1-1, the CDR3 gives the full variable domain: GAGVSQSPRYKVTKRGQDVALRCDPISGHVSLYWYRQALGQGPEFLTYFNYEAQQDKSGLPNDRFSAERPEGSISTLTIQRTEQRDSAMYRCASTQTGNTEAFFGQGTRLTVV.